The clone carrying this T cell receptor beta chain was detected many times. The hyperthyroidism was newly diagnosed and had lasted under 2 months; the patients were aged 18 to 65. The authors took PBMCs from 10 ml fresh peripheral blood. RNA transcripts served as the template for amplifying TCR beta CDR3 regions. A set of HTBI primers served as the primers for a first-round RT-PCR of the TCR CDR3. Via MiXCR, TCRdb re-called the multiplex PCR reads, giving one row per CDR3 protein. The sample holds some 270,000 distinct CDR3 sequences, roughly 14% seen once. This entry is derived from a study of T cells in Graves' hyperthyroidism and ophthalmopathy. Germline V gene data show CDR1 as MNHEY and CDR2 as SMNVEV (reference sequence). V trimming: 6 bases; J trimming: 2 bases; junction bases outside the gene matches: 8. CDR3 size: 17 residues.

The chain combines TRBV27 with TRBJ1-5; 12 bases agree with TRBD1. The clonotype originates from a woman in her twenties or thirties with Graves' hyperthyroidism that later progressed to Graves' ophthalmopathy. The sample was blood. In nucleotides, the CDR3 is TGTGCCAGCAGCGCGGGACAGGGGGCAGGTCGCAATCAGCCCCAGCATTTT. Translating gives CASSAGQGAGRNQPQHF.